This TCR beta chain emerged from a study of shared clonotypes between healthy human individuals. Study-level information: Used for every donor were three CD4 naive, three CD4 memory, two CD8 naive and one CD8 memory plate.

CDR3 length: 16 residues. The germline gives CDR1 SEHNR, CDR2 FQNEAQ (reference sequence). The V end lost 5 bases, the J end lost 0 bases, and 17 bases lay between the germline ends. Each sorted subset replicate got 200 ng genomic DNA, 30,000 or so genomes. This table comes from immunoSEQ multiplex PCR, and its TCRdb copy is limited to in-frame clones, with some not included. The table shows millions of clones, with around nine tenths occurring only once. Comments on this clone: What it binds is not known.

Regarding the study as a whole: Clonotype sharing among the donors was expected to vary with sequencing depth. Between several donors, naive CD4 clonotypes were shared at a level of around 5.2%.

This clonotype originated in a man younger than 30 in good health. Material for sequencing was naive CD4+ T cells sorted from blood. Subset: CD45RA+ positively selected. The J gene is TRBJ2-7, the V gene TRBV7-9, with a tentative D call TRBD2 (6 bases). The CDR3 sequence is CASSQTLRGASYEQYF. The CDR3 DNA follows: TGTGCCAGCAGCCAGACGCTTCGCGGGGCCTCCTACGAGCAGTACTTC.